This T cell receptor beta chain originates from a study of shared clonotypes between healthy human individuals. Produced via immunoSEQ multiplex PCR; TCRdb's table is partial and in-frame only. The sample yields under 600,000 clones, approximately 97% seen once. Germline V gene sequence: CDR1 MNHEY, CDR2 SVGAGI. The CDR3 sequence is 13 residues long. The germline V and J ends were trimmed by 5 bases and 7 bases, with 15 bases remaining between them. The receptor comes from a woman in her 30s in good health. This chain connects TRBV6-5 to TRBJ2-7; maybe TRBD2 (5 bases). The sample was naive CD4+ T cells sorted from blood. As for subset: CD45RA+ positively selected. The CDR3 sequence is CASSPWTGNEQYF. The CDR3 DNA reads TGTGCCAGCAGTCCGTGGACCGGGAATGAGCAGTACTTC.